This TCR beta chain was recorded in a study of blood T cell repertoires in COVID-19. Study in general: Some COVID-19 samples were acute and others convalescent; all came from the United States, Italy and Spain. PBMCs, B-cell-depleted T cells, or T cells were the source of the cDNA or gDNA that made up the material.

As processed by the authors: Counts of nucleated cells, estimated from reference gene primer amplification, were obtained. Measured with immunoSEQ multiplex PCR; TCRdb has only the in-frame clones, and not every one. V and J calls and clone size are as listed in that table; D and trimming were resolved from the DNA. The sample yields 250,000 to 350,000 clones, more than 70% seen once. This CDR3 region has 16 residues. With 0 bases clipped from V and 3 bases from J, the junction kept 5 bases outside the gene matches. Germline CDR1 and CDR2: ENHRY and SYGVKD. Material: peripheral blood. The gene calls are TRBV10-3 and TRBJ2-1, with 7 bases that match TRBD2. The TCR comes from a woman between 50 and 59 years old who had recovered from COVID-19. CDR3 coding DNA: TGTGCCATCAGTGAGTCGGCTAGCGGTATCTACAATGAGCAGTTCTTC. It translates to CAISESASGIYNEQFF.